This entry is about one T cell receptor (beta chain). What it binds is not known. Selected positively for CCR7 and CD45RO-negative, naive CD8 cells excluded terminally differentiated effector memory CD45RA+ cells. These data belong to a study of shared clonotypes between healthy human individuals. Study-level information: Sampling drew on donors who were a couple of women and three men aged 18 to 49.

General study results and limits: Naive CD4 clonotypes overlapped across a handful of donors at roughly 5.1%.

In germline, CDR1 is SGHRS, CDR2 YFSETQ. There are 14 residues in the CDR3. V was shortened by 0 bases and J by 7 bases, with 13 bases between the two germline ends. TCRdb's table, derived via immunoSEQ multiplex PCR, lists solely in-frame clones and lacks some. The data show a few million clones, just under 95% seen once. The receptor was isolated from a man younger than 35 in good health. Some clones in this sample may be carry-over from other donors' samples. The chain combines TRBV5-1 with TRBJ1-1; tentatively, D is TRBD1 (6 bases). The sample was naive CD8+ T cells from PBMCs. CDR3 sequence reads: CASSLAGAGGEAFF. CDR3 DNA: TGCGCCAGCAGCTTGGCGGGGGCTGGAGGTGAAGCTTTCTTT. The full variable domain, rest sourced from reference TRBV5-1 and TRBJ1-1, is KAGVTQTPRYLIKTRGQQVTLSCSPISGHRSVSWYQQTPGQGLQFLFEYFSETQRNKGNFPGRFSGRQFSNSRSEMNVSTLELGDSALYLCASSLAGAGGEAFFGQGTRLTVV.